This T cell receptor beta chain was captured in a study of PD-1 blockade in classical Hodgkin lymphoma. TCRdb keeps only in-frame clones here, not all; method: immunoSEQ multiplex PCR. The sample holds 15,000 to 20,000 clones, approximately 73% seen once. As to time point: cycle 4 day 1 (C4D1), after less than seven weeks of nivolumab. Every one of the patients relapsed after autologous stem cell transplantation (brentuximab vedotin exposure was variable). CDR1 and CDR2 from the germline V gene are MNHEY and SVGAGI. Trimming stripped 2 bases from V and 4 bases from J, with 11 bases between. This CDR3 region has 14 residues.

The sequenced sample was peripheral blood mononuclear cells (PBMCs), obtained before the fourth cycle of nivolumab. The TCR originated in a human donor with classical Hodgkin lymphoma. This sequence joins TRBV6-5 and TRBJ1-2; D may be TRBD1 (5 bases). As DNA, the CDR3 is TGTGCCAGCAGTTACCTGATGGGGGGCTATGGCTACACCTTC. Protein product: CASSYLMGGYGYTF.